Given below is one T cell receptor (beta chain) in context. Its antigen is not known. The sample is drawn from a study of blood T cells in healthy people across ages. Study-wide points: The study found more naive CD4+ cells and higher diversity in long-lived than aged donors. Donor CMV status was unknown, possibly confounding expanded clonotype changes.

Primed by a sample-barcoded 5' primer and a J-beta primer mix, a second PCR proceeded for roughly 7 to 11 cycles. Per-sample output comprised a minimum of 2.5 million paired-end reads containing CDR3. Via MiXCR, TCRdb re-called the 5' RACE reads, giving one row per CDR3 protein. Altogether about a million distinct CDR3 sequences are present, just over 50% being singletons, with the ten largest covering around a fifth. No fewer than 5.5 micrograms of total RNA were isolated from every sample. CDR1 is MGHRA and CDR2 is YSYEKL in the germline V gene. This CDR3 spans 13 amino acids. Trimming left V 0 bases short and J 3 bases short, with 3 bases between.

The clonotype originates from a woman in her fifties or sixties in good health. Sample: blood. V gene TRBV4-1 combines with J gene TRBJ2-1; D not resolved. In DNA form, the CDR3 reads TGCGCCAGCAGCCAAGAACTCTACAATGAGCAGTTCTTC. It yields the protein CASSQELYNEQFF.